These 14 T cell receptor beta chains originate from one sample sequenced in a study of Ad26.COV2.S vaccination and SARS-CoV-2 variants. The repertoire was sequenced with immunoSEQ multiplex PCR; TCRdb's copy has only in-frame clones and lacks some. The sample has fewer than 400,000 clones; 85% to 90% are singletons. Indicated treatment: 15 to 20 received Ad26.COV2.S at low or high dose, single or two shots; 5 received placebo; per-sample allocation not given. Sampling happened 63 days after the first vaccine or placebo injection. The input for sequencing was peripheral blood, taken in a trial of Ad26.COV2.S vaccine versus placebo. These receptors were collected from a person between 18 and 59 years old who received the Ad26.COV2.S COVID-19 vaccine or a placebo.

The chain carries TRBV6-5 and TRBJ1-2, with D hard to call. Trimming left V 7 bases short and J 2 bases short, with 11 bases between. In germline, CDR1 is MNHEY, CDR2 SVGAGI. This CDR3 is 13 amino acids long. CDR3 amino acids: CASTQTENYGYTF. CDR3 coding DNA: TGTGCCAGCACCCAAACAGAGAACTATGGCTACACCTTC.

The V call is TRBV7-2, the J call TRBJ1-2; TRBD1 is a possible D gene (5 bases). The CDR3 runs 13 residues. The germline V and J ends were trimmed by 5 bases and 8 bases, with 15 bases remaining between them. CDR1 and CDR2 from the germline V gene are SGHTA and FQGNSA. The CDR3 region is CASSPSGGWGYTF. CDR3 in DNA: TGTGCCAGCAGCCCCTCGGGGGGTTGGGGCTACACCTTC.

The CDR3 nucleotides are TGTGCCAGCAGCTCGACAGGGGGGGACGAGCAGTACTTC. Protein sequence: CASSSTGGDEQYF. The chain is built from TRBV11-3 and TRBJ2-7; 9 bases align to TRBD1. Trimming took 4 bases from V and 5 from J; bases not matched to a gene: 3. CDR1 and CDR2 from the germline V gene are SGHNT and YENEEA. This CDR3 has 13 residues.

This clone appeared a few times. This chain links TRBV5-1 with TRBJ1-1; a possible D gene is TRBD1 (6 bases). This CDR3 region has 13 residues. Trimming removed 4 bases at V and 4 bases at J, with 11 bases between. CDR1 and CDR2 from the germline V gene are SGHRS and YFSETQ. The CDR3 DNA is TGCGCCAGCAGCCTGGGGGCTAGCACTGAAGCTTTCTTT. Translation gives CASSLGASTEAFF.

The rearrangement uses TRBV2 and TRBJ1-2; D may be TRBD1 (6 bases). This CDR3 is built from 15 residues. Germline CDR1 SNHLY, CDR2 FYNNEI. The V gene lost 5 bases and the J gene lost 1 base, with 14 bases spanning the gap. CDR3 in DNA: TGTGCCAGCAGTTCCGCGACAGGTTATAACTATGGCTACACCTTC. Amino acid sequence: CASSSATGYNYGYTF. Full variable domain (rest looked up from reference TRBV2 and TRBJ1-2): EPEVTQTPSHQVTQMGQEVILRCVPISNHLYFYWYRQILGQKVEFLVSFYNNEISEKSEIFDDQFSVERPDGSNFTLKIRSTKLEDSAMYFCASSSATGYNYGYTFGSGTRLTVV.

The chain joins TRBV5-1 to TRBJ2-6, with TRBD1 identical over 7 bases. The trim removed 5 bases at V and 0 bases at J, leaving 5 bases unmatched. This CDR3 has 16 amino acids. CDR1 and CDR2 (germline): SGHRS, YFSETQ. The CDR3 DNA follows: TGCGCCAGCAGTCGGGACAGTAGCTCTGGGGCCAACGTCCTGACTTTC. Translated: CASSRDSSSGANVLTF.

This clone showed up just once. The chain has TRBV24-1 and TRBJ2-5; D is possibly TRBD1 (8 bases). Per germline, CDR1 KGHDR and CDR2 SFDVKD. CDR3 length: 16 residues. V was pared by 4 bases and J by 4 bases, with 18 bases between. The CDR3 nucleotides are TGTGCCACCAGTGACCCTGGACAGGGAGGGCGAGAGACCCAGTACTTC. This translates into CATSDPGQGGRETQYF.

The table lists this clone with a few counts. This sequence joins TRBV19 and TRBJ1-3; perhaps TRBD1 as D (5 bases). The germline CDR1 and CDR2 sequences are LNHDA and SQIVND (reference sequence). The CDR3 has 15 amino acids. V was trimmed by 6 bases and J by 5 bases, leaving 17 bases between them. The CDR3 reads CASRSGGSTRNTIYF. The CDR3 DNA reads TGTGCCAGTAGGTCGGGGGGTTCGACTCGAAACACCATATATTTT.

This sequence joins TRBV20-1 and TRBJ1-4; D remains ambiguous. V lost 3 bases and J 3 bases, leaving 14 bases between the germline ends. CDR1 and CDR2 from the germline V gene are DFQATT and SNEGSKA (reference sequence). CDR3 size: 15 residues. The CDR3 spells CSASRAGDANEKLFF. CDR3 bases: TGCAGTGCTAGTAGGGCTGGCGATGCTAATGAAAAACTGTTTTTT.

The rearrangement links TRBV7-9 to TRBJ1-1, with D unresolved. Germline CDR1 reads SEHNR; CDR2 reads FQNEAQ (reference sequence). Trimming took 4 bases from V and 0 from J, leaving 12 bases between them. This CDR3 region has 15 residues. CDR3 in amino acids: CASSSGGIMNTEAFF. The CDR3, as DNA: TGTGCCAGCAGCTCGGGTGGCATCATGAACACTGAAGCTTTCTTT.

V gene TRBV15 combines with J gene TRBJ1-1; 7 bases agree with TRBD1. Germline V gives CDR1 LNHNV, CDR2 YYDKDF (reference sequence). The V and J ends lost 3 bases and 8 bases, in that order; junction bases with no gene match: 3. The CDR3 has 12 amino acids. The CDR3 nucleotides read TGTGCCACCAGCAGTAACAGGGGCGAAGCTTTCTTT. Translating gives CATSSNRGEAFF. The variable domain in full, with the rest retrieved from reference TRBV15 and TRBJ1-1, is DAMVIQNPRYQVTQFGKPVTLSCSQTLNHNVMYWYQQKSSQAPKLLFHYYDKDFNNEADTPDNFQSRRPNTSFCFLDIRSPGLGDTAMYLCATSSNRGEAFFGQGTRLTVV.

V and J are TRBV2 and TRBJ2-7; the match to TRBD1 covers 7 bases. The length of the CDR3 is 13 residues. Germline V gene lookup returns CDR1 SNHLY and CDR2 FYNNEI. The trim removed 6 bases at V and 2 bases at J, leaving 4 bases unmatched. In nucleotides, the CDR3 is TGTGCCAGCAGGGGGACAGTGACCTACGAGCAGTACTTC. Translating gives CASRGTVTYEQYF. Filled out from reference TRBV2 and TRBJ2-7, the complete variable domain reads EPEVTQTPSHQVTQMGQEVILRCVPISNHLYFYWYRQILGQKVEFLVSFYNNEISEKSEIFDDQFSVERPDGSNFTLKIRSTKLEDSAMYFCASRGTVTYEQYFGPGTRLTVT.

This clone was recorded a few times. This chain joins TRBV15 and TRBJ2-7; 7 positions match TRBD1. The CDR3 consists of 15 residues. Trimming cost V 5 bases and J 1 base; bases outside gene matches: 8. CDR1 LNHNV and CDR2 YYDKDF come from the germline V gene (reference sequence). In DNA, the CDR3 is TGTGCCACCAGCGGGCAGACAGGGCCATCCTACGAGCAGTACTTC. It is translated as CATSGQTGPSYEQYF.

The chain has TRBV19 and TRBJ1-3; D ambiguous. The CDR3 consists of 18 residues. Trimming stripped 2 bases from V and 0 bases from J, with 17 bases between. Germline V gene lookup returns CDR1 LNHDA and CDR2 SQIVND (reference sequence). The CDR3 region has the DNA TGTGCCAGTAGTATAATCGGCGACTGGACCTACTCTGGAAACACCATATATTTT. The encoded protein is CASSIIGDWTYSGNTIYF. The full variable domain, completed using reference TRBV19 and TRBJ1-3, is DGGITQSPKYLFRKEGQNVTLSCEQNLNHDAMYWYRQDPGQGLRLIYYSQIVNDFQKGDIAEGYSVSREKKESFPLTVTSAQKNPTAFYLCASSIIGDWTYSGNTIYFGEGSWLTVV.